This T cell receptor beta chain emerged from a study of blood T cell repertoires in COVID-19. Overall study: PBMCs, B-cell-depleted T cells, or T cells were the source of the cDNA or gDNA that made up the material.

Sequencing was performed with immunoSEQ multiplex PCR; in TCRdb, only in-frame clones are kept and a portion is missing. The sample holds 150,000 to 200,000 clones, 85% to 95% seen once. The source is an older woman with COVID-19, enrolled during active disease. Sequencing was carried out using peripheral blood.

CDR3 in DNA: TGTGCCAGCAGCTCCACAGGGGGTTCTCGTGAAAACTATGGCTACACCTTC. It encodes CASSSTGGSRENYGYTF. The genes are TRBV5-5 and TRBJ1-2, with 8 bases that match TRBD1. The CDR3 loop spans 17 amino acids. CDR1 and CDR2 from the germline V gene are SGHKS and YYEKEE (reference sequence). The trim removed 3 bases at V and 2 bases at J, leaving 12 bases unmatched.